This TCR beta chain is drawn from a study of blood T cell repertoires in COVID-19. In the source study's methods: Nucleated cell number was recorded as an estimate derived from reference gene primer amplification. Produced via immunoSEQ multiplex PCR; TCRdb's table is partial and in-frame only. The V and J calls and clone size were taken over from that table, and D and trimming were inferred from the DNA. The sample has around 180,000 clones, approximately 89% seen once. This clone was picked up a small number of times. Trimming removed 0 bases from V and 3 bases from J, with 12 bases in between. The CDR3 extends over 15 amino acids. The germline gives CDR1 LGHNA, CDR2 YNFKEQ.

Sequencing was carried out using PBMCs or T cells enriched from blood (not recorded which). The sequence was collected from a woman between 40 and 50 years old with acute COVID-19. The V and J genes are TRBV4-2 and TRBJ2-7, with D possibly being TRBD2 (5 bases). CDR3 loop: CASSQDWADYYEQYF. The CDR3 coding sequence is TGTGCCAGCAGCCAAGACTGGGCTGACTACTACGAGCAGTACTTC.